This section outlines one T cell receptor (beta chain) sequence together with its context. This entry belongs to a study of T cell responses to AZD1222 COVID-19 vaccine. CDR1 is LNHDA and CDR2 is SQIVND in the germline V gene (reference sequence). J was trimmed by 6 bases and V by 7 bases; bases with no gene match: 8. The CDR3 loop spans 14 amino acids. Sequenced by immunoSEQ multiplex PCR; TCRdb stores in-frame clones only, minus some. Found here are under 130,000 clones, 88% of them singletons; the top ten hold about 9.7%. The sample was peripheral blood, taken on day 0 of AZD1222 vaccination. V gene TRBV19 combines with J gene TRBJ2-2, with 7 bases identical to TRBD2. This clonotype was sampled from an adult in good health. The CDR3 region is CASKGDYRSGELFF. The CDR3 coding sequence is TGTGCCAGTAAAGGGGACTATAGATCCGGGGAGCTGTTTTTT.